A single sample gave rise to the 17 T cell receptor beta chains below, sequenced in a study of OX40 agonist ivuxolimab in advanced cancers. Profiling relied on immunoSEQ multiplex PCR, and the TCRdb table lists in-frame clones only, not all of them. The data contain 43,000 or so clones, approximately 91% of them singletons. The material was CD4+ or CD8+ T cells sorted from blood, obtained in a trial of the OX40 agonist ivuxolimab. The origin of the receptors is an adult with an advanced solid tumor such as melanoma, head and neck, liver or kidney cancer.

The J gene is TRBJ1-2, the V gene TRBV9; 8 nucleotides line up with TRBD1. The V gene end was trimmed by 0 bases and the J gene end by 5 bases; junction bases not matched to a gene: 3. Germline lookup yields CDR1 SGDLS and CDR2 YYNGEE. This CDR3 has 14 residues. The CDR3 DNA is TGTGCCAGCAGCGTAGGCGGACAGGGATATGGCTACACCTTC. Its translation: CASSVGGQGYGYTF.

The chain employs TRBV11-2 and TRBJ2-2, with 10 positions matching TRBD2. Germline-derived CDR1 and CDR2 are SGHAT and FQNNGV. There are 17 residues in the CDR3. Losses at the gene ends were 6 bases for V and 7 bases for J; bases not matched to a gene: 14. DNA for the CDR3: TGTGCCAGCAGTCTTCTAGCGGGGGCAAGCTTGGGCGGGGAGCTGTTTTTT. It codes for CASSLLAGASLGGELFF.

This chain connects TRBV9 to TRBJ2-1; 11 bases fit TRBD2. CDR1 is SGDLS, CDR2 YYNGEE, per germline. J lost 5 bases, V lost 0 bases, and 1 base had no gene match. This CDR3 contains 15 residues. DNA for the CDR3: TGTGCCAGCAGCGTAGTAGCGGGAGGGGACAATGAGCAGTTCTTC. This encodes CASSVVAGGDNEQFF.

The V and J genes are TRBV7-8 and TRBJ1-5, with D possibly being TRBD1 (5 bases). Between the trimmed V and J ends, which lost 1 base and 4 bases, there was a span of 8 bases. CDR3 length: 14 residues. Per the germline V gene, CDR1 is SGHVS and CDR2 is FQNEAQ. The CDR3 DNA follows: TGTGCCAGCAGCTTAGACCAGGGAAATCAGCCCCAGCATTTT. It encodes CASSLDQGNQPQHF. The full variable domain, its missing parts supplied by reference TRBV7-8 and TRBJ1-5, is GAGVSQSPRYKVAKRGQDVALRCDPISGHVSLFWYQQALGQGPEFLTYFQNEAQLDKSGLPSDRFFAERPEGSVSTLKIQRTQQEDSAVYLCASSLDQGNQPQHFGDGTRLSIL.

Concerning this clone: One end of the junction varies from germline; a read error may be responsible. V is TRBV28 and J is TRBJ2-5; 7 nucleotides match TRBD2. Germline values: CDR1 MDHEN, CDR2 SYDVKM. The CDR3 contains 13 residues. The CDR3 reads CAGSPPSGETQYF. The CDR3 nucleotides are TGTGCCGGCAGTCCACCTAGCGGAGAGACCCAGTACTTC.

V and J are TRBV4-3 and TRBJ2-7; 7 nucleotides agree with TRBD2. CDR1 is LGHNA and CDR2 is YSLEER in the germline V gene. This CDR3 has 13 amino acids. V lost 0 bases to trimming and J lost 5 bases; unmatched junction nucleotides: 1. The CDR3 region has the DNA TGCGCCAGCAGCCAAGAGAGCGGGGACGAGCAGTACTTC. It yields the protein CASSQESGDEQYF.

V usage is TRBV11-3 and J usage is TRBJ1-1; D not certain. The ends were cut back, 3 bases at V and 1 base at J, with 6 bases in the middle. The CDR3 contains 13 residues. Germline V gene sequence: CDR1 SGHNT, CDR2 YENEEA. CDR3 amino acids: CASSFYRNTEAFF. The CDR3 region has the DNA TGTGCCAGCAGCTTTTACAGGAACACTGAAGCTTTCTTT.

This chain joins TRBV7-2 and TRBJ2-3, with unresolved D. Trimming stripped 5 bases from V and 6 bases from J, with 18 bases between. The germline V gene has CDR1 SGHTA and CDR2 FQGNSA. The CDR3 runs to 15 residues. For the CDR3, the DNA is TGTGCCAGCAGCCTGGGCGGTGCAGGTCGGGATACGCAGTATTTT. It yields the protein CASSLGGAGRDTQYF.

The chain recombines TRBV6-5 with TRBJ1-2; 7 nucleotides match TRBD1. CDR3 length equals 14 residues. Trimming cost V 2 bases and J 6 bases; bases outside gene matches: 6. Per the germline V gene, CDR1 is MNHEY and CDR2 is SVGAGI. The CDR3 reads CASSYATGMNGYTF. CDR3 nucleotide sequence: TGTGCCAGCAGTTACGCGACAGGGATGAATGGCTACACCTTC.

The V and J genes are TRBV7-9 and TRBJ1-4; unclear D gene. The V gene's germline CDR1 is SEHNR and CDR2 FQNEAQ (reference sequence). The CDR3 contains 14 residues. V shed 1 base and J shed 8 bases, with 11 bases lying between them. The CDR3 region has the DNA TGTGCCAGCAGCTTAGAGCCCGTGGGGGAAAAACTGTTTTTT. Its translation: CASSLEPVGEKLFF.

The rearrangement uses TRBV5-4 and TRBJ2-3, with unresolved D. The CDR3 loop spans 14 amino acids. From germline, CDR1 is SGHNT and CDR2 YYREEE (reference sequence). Between the trimmed V and J ends, which lost 5 bases and 1 base, there was a span of 11 bases. CDR3 DNA sequence: TGTGCCAGCAGATGGTCGCAGGGCACAGATACGCAGTATTTT. Amino acid sequence: CASRWSQGTDTQYF. Variable domain in full (rest from reference TRBV5-4 and TRBJ2-3): ETGVTQSPTHLIKTRGQQVTLRCSSQSGHNTVSWYQQALGQGPQFIFQYYREEENGRGNFPPRFSGLQFPNYSSELNVNALELDDSALYLCASRWSQGTDTQYFGPGTRLTVL.

The chain joins TRBV29-1 to TRBJ1-2; possibly TRBD1 for D (5 bases). Looked up from germline, CDR1 is SQVTM and CDR2 is ANQGSEA. The CDR3 has 14 residues. V lost 6 bases, J lost 5 bases, and 19 bases lay in between. The CDR3 DNA reads as TGCAGCGTCGCCCGGGACCCCGAAGGGTATGGCTACACCTTC. Protein sequence: CSVARDPEGYGYTF.

As DNA, the CDR3 is TGTGCCAGCAGTTACCAGGGGCGAGAGACCCAGTACTTC. This gives the protein CASSYQGRETQYF. V usage is TRBV6-5 and J usage is TRBJ2-5, with D possibly TRBD1 on 6 matching bases. The germline V and J ends were trimmed by 2 bases and 4 bases, with 8 bases remaining between them. Germline V gene sequence: CDR1 MNHEY, CDR2 SVGAGI. There are 13 residues in the CDR3.

The chain carries TRBV5-4 and TRBJ2-2; D is uncertain. Trimming cost V 2 bases and J 6 bases, with 8 bases left between them. CDR1 and CDR2 from the germline V gene are SGHNT and YYREEE (reference sequence). The CDR3 is 13 amino acids. CDR3 loop: CASSFGRPGELFF. For the CDR3, the DNA is TGTGCCAGCAGCTTCGGCAGACCCGGGGAGCTGTTTTTT. Full variable domain (rest looked up from reference TRBV5-4 and TRBJ2-2): ETGVTQSPTHLIKTRGQQVTLRCSSQSGHNTVSWYQQALGQGPQFIFQYYREEENGRGNFPPRFSGLQFPNYSSELNVNALELDDSALYLCASSFGRPGELFFGEGSRLTVL.

The V call is TRBV25-1, the J call TRBJ1-1; D uncertain. The CDR3 covers 12 residues. Trimming removed 6 bases at V and 1 base at J, with 6 bases between. Germline V gene data show CDR1 as MGHDK and CDR2 as SYGVNS. The CDR3 loop is CASRGRNTEAFF. CDR3 bases: TGTGCCAGCAGAGGCCGGAACACTGAAGCTTTCTTT.

This rearrangement joins TRBV25-1 to TRBJ1-1, with D tentatively TRBD1 (6 bases). Germline V CDR1 and CDR2: MGHDK, SYGVNS. The CDR3 is 13 amino acids. Trimming left V 7 bases short and J 7 bases short, with 16 bases between. CDR3: CASKQGRTYEAFF. CDR3 DNA: TGTGCCAGCAAACAGGGTCGGACTTATGAAGCTTTCTTT.

The chain combines TRBV6-6 with TRBJ2-1; tentatively, D is TRBD1 (5 bases). Trimming took 5 bases from V and 0 from J, leaving 8 bases between them. CDR1 and CDR2 (germline): MNHNY, SVGAGI (reference sequence). The CDR3 sequence is 14 residues long. In nucleotides, the CDR3 is TGTGCCAGCAGTCCAGGGTCCTCCTACAATGAGCAGTTCTTC. It is translated as CASSPGSSYNEQFF.